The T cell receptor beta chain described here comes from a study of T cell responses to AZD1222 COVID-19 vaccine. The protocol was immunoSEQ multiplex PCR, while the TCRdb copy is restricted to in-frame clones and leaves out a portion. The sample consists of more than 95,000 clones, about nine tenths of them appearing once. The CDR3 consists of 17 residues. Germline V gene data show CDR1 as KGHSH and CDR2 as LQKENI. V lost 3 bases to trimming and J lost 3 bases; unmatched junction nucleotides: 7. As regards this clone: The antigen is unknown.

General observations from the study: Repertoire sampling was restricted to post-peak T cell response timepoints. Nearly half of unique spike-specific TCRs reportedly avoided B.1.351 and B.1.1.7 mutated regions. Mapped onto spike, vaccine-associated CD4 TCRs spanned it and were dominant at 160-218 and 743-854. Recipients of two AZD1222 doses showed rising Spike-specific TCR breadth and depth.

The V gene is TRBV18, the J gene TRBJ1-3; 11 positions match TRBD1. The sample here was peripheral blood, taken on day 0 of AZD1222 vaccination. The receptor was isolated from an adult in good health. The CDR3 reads CASSPGQGAPLGNTIYF. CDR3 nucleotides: TGTGCCAGCTCACCCGGACAGGGGGCGCCGCTTGGAAACACCATATATTTT.